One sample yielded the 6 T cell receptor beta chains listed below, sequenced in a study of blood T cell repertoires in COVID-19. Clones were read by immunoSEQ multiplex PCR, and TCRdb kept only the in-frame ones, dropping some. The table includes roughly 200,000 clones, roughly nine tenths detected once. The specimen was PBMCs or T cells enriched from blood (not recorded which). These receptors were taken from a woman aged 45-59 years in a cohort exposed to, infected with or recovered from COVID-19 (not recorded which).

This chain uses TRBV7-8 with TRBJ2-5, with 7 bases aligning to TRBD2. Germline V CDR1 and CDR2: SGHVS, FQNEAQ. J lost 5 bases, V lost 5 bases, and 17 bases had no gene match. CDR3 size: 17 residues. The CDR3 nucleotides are TGTGCCAGCAGCACCCCCGGGACTAACGTAGTTCGGGAGACCCAGTACTTC. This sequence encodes CASSTPGTNVVRETQYF.

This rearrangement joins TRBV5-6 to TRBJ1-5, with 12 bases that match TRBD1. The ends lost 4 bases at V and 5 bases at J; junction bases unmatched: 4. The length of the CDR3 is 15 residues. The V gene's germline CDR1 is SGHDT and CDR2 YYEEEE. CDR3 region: CASSRGQGAYQPQHF. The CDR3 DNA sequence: TGTGCCAGCAGCCGGGGACAGGGGGCCTATCAGCCCCAGCATTTT.

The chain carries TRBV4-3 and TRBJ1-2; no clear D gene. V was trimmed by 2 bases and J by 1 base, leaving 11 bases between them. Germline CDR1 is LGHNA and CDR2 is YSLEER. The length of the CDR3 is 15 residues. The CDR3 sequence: CASSQFLAVNYGYTF. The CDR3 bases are TGCGCCAGCAGCCAATTTTTGGCCGTTAACTATGGCTACACCTTC.

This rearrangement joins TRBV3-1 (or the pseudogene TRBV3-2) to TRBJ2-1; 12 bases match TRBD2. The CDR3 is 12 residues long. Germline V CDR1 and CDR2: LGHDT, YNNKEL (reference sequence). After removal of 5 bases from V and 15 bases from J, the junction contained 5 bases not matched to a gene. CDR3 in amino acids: CASSALAGGVFF. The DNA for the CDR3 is TGTGCCAGCAGCGCGCTAGCGGGGGGGGTGTTCTTC.

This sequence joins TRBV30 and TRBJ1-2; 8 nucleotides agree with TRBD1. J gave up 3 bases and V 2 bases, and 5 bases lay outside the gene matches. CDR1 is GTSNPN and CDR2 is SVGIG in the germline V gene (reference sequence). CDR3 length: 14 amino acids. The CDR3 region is CAWSTGGRDYGYTF. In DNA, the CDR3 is TGTGCCTGGAGTACAGGGGGACGAGACTATGGCTACACCTTC.

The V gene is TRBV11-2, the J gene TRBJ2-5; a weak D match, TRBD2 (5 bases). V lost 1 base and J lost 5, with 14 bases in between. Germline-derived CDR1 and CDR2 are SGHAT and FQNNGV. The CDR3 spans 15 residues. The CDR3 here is CASSLVYAGMETQYF. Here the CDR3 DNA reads TGTGCCAGCAGCTTAGTATACGCGGGTATGGAGACCCAGTACTTC.